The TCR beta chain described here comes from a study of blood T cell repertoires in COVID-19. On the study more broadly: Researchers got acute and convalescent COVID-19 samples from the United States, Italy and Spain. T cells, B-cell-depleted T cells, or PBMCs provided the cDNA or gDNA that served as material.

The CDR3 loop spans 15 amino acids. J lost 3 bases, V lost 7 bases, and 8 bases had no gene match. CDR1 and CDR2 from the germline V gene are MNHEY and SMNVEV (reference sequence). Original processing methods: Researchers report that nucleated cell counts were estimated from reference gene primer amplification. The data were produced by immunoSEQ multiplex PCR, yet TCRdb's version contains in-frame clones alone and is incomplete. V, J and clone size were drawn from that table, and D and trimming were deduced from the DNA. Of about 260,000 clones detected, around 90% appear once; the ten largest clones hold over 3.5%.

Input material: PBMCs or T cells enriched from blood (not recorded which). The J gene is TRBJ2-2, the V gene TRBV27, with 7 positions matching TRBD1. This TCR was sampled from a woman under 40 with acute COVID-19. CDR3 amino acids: CASTPHGTDTGELFF. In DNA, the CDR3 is TGTGCCAGCACCCCCCACGGGACAGACACCGGGGAGCTGTTTTTT.